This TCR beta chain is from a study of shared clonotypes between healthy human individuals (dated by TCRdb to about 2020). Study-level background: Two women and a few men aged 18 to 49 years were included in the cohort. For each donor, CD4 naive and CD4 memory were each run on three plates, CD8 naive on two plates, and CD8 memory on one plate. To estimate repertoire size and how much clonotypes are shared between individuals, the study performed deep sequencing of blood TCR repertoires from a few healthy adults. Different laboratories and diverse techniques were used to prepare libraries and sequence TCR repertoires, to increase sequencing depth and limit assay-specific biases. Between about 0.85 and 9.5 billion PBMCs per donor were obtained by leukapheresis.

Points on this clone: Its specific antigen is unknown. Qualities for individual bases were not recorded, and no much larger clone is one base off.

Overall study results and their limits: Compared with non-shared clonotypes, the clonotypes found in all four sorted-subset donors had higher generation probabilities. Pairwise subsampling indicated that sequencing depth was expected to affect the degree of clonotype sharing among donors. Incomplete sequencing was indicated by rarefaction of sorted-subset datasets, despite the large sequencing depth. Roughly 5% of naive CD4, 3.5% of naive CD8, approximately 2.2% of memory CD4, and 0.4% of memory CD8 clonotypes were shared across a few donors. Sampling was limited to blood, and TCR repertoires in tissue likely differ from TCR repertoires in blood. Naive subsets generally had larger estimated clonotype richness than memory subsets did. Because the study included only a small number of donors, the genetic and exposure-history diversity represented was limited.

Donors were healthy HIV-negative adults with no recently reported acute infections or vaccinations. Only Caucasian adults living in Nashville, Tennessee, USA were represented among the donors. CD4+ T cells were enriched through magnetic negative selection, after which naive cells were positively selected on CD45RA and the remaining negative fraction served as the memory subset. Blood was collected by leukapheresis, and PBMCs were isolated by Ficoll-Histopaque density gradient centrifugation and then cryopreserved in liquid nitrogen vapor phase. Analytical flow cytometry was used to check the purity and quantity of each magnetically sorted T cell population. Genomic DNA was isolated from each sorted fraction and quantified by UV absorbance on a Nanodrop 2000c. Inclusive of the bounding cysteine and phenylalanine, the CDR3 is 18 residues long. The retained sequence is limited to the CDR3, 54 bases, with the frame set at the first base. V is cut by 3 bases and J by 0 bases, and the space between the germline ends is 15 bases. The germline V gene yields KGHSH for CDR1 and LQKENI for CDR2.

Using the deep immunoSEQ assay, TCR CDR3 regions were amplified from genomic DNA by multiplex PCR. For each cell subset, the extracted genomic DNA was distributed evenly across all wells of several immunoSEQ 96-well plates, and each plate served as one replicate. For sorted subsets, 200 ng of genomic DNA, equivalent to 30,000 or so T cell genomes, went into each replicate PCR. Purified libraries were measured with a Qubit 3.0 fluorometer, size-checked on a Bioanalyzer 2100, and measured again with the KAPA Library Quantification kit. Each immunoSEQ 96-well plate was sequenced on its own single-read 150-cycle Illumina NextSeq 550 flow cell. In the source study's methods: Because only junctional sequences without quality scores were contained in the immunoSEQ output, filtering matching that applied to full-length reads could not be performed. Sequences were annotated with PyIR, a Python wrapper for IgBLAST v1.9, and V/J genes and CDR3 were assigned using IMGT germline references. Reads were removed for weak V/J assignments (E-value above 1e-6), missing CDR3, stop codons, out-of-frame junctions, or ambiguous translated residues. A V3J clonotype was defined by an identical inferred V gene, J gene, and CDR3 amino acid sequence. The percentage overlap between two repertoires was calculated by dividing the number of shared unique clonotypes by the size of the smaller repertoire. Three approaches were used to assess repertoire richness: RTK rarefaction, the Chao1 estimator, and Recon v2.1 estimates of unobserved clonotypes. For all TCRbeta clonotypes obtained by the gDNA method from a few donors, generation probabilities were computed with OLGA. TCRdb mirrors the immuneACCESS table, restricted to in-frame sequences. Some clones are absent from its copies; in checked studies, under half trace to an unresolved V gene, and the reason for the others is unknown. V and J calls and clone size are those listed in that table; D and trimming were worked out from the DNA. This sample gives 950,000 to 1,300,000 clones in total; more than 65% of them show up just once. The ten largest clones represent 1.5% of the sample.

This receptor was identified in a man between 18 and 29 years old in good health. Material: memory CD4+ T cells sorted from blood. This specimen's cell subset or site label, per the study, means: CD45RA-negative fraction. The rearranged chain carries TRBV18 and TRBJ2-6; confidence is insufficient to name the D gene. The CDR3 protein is CASSPGRDPRSGANVLTF. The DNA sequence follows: TGTGCCAGCTCACCCGGAAGGGATCCTCGCTCTGGGGCCAACGTCCTGACTTTC.